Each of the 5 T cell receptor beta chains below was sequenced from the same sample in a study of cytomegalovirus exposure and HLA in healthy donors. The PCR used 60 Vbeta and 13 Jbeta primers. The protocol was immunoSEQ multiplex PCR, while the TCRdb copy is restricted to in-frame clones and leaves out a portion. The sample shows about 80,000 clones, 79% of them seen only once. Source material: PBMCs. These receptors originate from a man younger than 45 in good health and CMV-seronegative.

Here the CDR3 DNA reads TGTGCCTGGAGCCGGGACAGAATAACTGAAGCTTTCTTT. Translated, it gives CAWSRDRITEAFF. V is TRBV30 and J is TRBJ1-1, with 7 positions matching TRBD1. Germline loops: CDR1 GTSNPN, CDR2 SVGIG (reference sequence). The CDR3 runs to 13 residues. V was pared by 3 bases and J by 5 bases, with 6 bases of the junction left unmatched.

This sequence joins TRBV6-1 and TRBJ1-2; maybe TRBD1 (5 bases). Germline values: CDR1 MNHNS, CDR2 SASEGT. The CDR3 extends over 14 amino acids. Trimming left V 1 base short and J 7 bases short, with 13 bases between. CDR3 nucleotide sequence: TGTGCCAGCAGTGAAGGGGGACTGTCATCTGGCTACACCTTC. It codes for CASSEGGLSSGYTF.

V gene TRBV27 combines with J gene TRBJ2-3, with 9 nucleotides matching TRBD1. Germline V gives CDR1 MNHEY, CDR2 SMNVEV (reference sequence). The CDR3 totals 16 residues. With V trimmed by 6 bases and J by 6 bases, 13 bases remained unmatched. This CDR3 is CASSPRTGVFGDTQYF. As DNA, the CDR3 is TGTGCCAGCAGCCCCAGGACAGGGGTGTTCGGGGATACGCAGTATTTT.

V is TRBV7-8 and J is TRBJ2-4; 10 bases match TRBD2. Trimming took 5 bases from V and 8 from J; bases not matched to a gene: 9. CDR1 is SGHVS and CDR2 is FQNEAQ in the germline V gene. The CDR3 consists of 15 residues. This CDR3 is CASSQSGREVDIQYF. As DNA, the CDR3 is TGTGCCAGCAGCCAGAGCGGGAGGGAGGTTGACATTCAGTACTTC.

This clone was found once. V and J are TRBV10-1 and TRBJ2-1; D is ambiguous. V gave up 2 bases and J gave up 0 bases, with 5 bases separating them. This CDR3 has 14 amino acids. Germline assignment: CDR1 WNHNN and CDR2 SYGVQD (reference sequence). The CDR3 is CASSEGSSYNEQFF. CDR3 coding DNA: TGCGCCAGCAGTGAGGGCAGCTCCTACAATGAGCAGTTCTTC.